The clone carrying this T cell receptor beta chain came up a few times. Antigen specificity is unknown. Universal primer sites and UMIs were introduced during 5'RACE template-switching synthesis of TCR cDNA. TCRdb processed the 5' RACE reads anew with MiXCR; each CDR3 protein has one entry. Of approximately 170,000 distinct CDR3 sequences listed, about 11% are singletons. V lost 1 base, J lost 5 bases, and 11 bases lay in between. The CDR3 spans 14 residues. Germline loops: CDR1 MGHRA, CDR2 YSYEKL. The sample belongs to a study of T cells after yellow fever vaccination. Study overall: It was SMART-Seq v4 Ultra Low Input that prepared the fractions with low cell numbers.

Study results and caveats: The booster response re-showed most primary clones: more than 95% CD4, approximately 90% CD8.

The V and J genes are TRBV4-1 and TRBJ1-2, with D tentatively TRBD1 (5 bases). The starting material was CD8+ T cells sorted from PBMCs, obtained 15 days after the yellow fever booster vaccination. This clonotype originated in a man between 18 and 29 years old who received the YFV17D yellow fever vaccine. In DNA, the CDR3 is TGCGCCAGCAGCCAAGTCGGTGACAGTTATGGCTACACCTTC. Translated: CASSQVGDSYGYTF.